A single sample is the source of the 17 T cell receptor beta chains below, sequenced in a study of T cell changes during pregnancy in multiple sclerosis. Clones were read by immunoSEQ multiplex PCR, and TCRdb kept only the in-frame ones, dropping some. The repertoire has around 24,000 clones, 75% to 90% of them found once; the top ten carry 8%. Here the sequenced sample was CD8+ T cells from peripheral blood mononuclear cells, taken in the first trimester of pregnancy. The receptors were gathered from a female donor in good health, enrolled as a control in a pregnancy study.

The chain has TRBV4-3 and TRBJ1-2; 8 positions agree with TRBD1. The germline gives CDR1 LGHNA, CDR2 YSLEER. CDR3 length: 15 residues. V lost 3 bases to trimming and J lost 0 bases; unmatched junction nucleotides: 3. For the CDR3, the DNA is TGCGCCAGCAGCCAGTACAGGGGGTCTAACTATGGCTACACCTTC. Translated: CASSQYRGSNYGYTF.

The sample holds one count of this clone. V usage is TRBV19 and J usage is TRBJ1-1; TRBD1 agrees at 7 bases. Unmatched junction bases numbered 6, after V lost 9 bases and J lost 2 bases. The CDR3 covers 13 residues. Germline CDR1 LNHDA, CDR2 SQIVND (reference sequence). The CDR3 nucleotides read TGTGCCAGCGCCGCAGGGGGTAACACTGAAGCTTTCTTT. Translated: CASAAGGNTEAFF.

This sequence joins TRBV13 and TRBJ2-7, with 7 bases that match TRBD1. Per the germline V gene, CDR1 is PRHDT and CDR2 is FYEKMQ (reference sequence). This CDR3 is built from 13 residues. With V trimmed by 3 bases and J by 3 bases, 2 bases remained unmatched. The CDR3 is CASSLTGIYEQYF. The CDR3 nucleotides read TGTGCCAGCAGCTTGACAGGGATCTACGAGCAGTACTTC.

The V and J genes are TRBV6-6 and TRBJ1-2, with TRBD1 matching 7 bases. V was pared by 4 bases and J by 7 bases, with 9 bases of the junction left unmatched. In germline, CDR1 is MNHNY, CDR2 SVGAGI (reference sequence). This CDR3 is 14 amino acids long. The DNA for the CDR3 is TGTGCCAGCAGTTCTCCTACAGGGGTTCCTGGCTACACCTTC. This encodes CASSSPTGVPGYTF.

The CDR3 nucleotides read TGTGCCAGCAGCCCCGTCGGGAGGGACCCCTACGAGCAGTACTTC. It yields the protein CASSPVGRDPYEQYF. The chain couples TRBV5-4 to TRBJ2-7, with TRBD2 matching over 8 bases. The germline gives CDR1 SGHNT, CDR2 YYREEE (reference sequence). The V and J ends lost 4 bases and 2 bases, in that order; junction bases with no gene match: 8. The CDR3 extends over 15 amino acids.

CDR3 in DNA: TGTGCCAGCAAGCGGGGGGGATACACAGATACGCAGTATTTT. Its protein product is CASKRGGYTDTQYF. The chain uses TRBV2 and TRBJ2-3; 10 nucleotides align to TRBD2. The V and J ends lost 7 bases and 2 bases, in that order; junction bases with no gene match: 3. CDR3 length: 14 amino acids. The germline V gene has CDR1 SNHLY and CDR2 FYNNEI. Combining the CDR3 with reference TRBV2 and TRBJ2-3 gives the whole variable domain EPEVTQTPSHQVTQMGQEVILRCVPISNHLYFYWYRQILGQKVEFLVSFYNNEISEKSEIFDDQFSVERPDGSNFTLKIRSTKLEDSAMYFCASKRGGYTDTQYFGPGTRLTVL.

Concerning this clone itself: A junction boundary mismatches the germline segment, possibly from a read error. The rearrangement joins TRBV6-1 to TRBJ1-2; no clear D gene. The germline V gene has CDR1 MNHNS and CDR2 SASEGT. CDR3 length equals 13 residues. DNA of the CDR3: TGTGCCAGCACTGAAGGTTACAGCTATGGCTACACCTTC. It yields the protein CASTEGYSYGYTF.

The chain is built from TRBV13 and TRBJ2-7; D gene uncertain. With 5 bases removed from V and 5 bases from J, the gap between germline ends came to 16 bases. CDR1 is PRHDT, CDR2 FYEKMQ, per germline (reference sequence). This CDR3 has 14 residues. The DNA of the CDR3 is TGTGCCAGCAGCCTAATGGGCGCCCGGAACGAGCAGTACTTC. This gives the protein CASSLMGARNEQYF.

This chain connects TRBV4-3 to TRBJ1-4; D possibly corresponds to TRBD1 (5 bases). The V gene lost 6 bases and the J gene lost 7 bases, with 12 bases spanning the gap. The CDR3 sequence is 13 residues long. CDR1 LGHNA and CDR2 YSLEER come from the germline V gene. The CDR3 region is CASRKVGGEKLFF. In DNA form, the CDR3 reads TGCGCCAGCAGGAAGGTGGGGGGTGAAAAACTGTTTTTT.

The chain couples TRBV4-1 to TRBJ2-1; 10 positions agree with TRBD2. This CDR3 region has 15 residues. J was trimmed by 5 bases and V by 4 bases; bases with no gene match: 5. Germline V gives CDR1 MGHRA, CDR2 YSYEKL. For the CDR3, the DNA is TGCGCCAGCAGCCCATGGACTAGCGGAGACAATGAGCAGTTCTTC. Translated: CASSPWTSGDNEQFF.

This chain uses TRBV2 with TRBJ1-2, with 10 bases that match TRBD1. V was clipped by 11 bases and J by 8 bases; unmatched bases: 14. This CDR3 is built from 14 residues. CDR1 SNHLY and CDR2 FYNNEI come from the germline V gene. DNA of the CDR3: TGTGCCCGCCAGTCCGGGACAGGGGTTCGAGGCTACACCTTC. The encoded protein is CARQSGTGVRGYTF.

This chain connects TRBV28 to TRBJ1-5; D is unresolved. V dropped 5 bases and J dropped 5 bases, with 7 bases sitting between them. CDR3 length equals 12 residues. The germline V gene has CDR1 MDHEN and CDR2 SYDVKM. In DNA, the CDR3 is TGTGCCAGCAGTCCGCTATATCAGCCCCAGCATTTT. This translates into CASSPLYQPQHF.

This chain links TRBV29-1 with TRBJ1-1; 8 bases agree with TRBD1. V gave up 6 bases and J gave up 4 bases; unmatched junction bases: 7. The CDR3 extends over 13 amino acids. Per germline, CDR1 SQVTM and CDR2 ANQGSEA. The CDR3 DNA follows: TGCAGCGTGCACAGGGGGGAGGGCACTGAAGCTTTCTTT. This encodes CSVHRGEGTEAFF.

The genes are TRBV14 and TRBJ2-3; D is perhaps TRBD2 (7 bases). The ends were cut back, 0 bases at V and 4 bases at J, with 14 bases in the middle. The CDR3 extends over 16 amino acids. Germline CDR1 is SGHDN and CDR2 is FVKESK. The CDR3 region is CASSQDVGGPSDTQYF. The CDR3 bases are TGTGCCAGCAGCCAAGACGTGGGGGGGCCGTCAGATACGCAGTATTTT.

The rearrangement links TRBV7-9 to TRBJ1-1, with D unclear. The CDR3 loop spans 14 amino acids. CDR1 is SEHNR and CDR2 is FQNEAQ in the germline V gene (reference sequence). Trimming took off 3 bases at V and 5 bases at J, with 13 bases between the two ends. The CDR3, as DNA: TGTGCCAGCAGCTTGCGGAAGAGTGGTACTGAAGCTTTCTTT. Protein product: CASSLRKSGTEAFF.

The chain's CDR3 is CASSLGRLTDTQYF. For the CDR3, the DNA is TGTGCCAGCAGTTTGGGGCGGCTGACAGATACGCAGTATTTT. The chain has TRBV13 and TRBJ2-3; D possibly corresponds to TRBD1 (5 bases). The CDR3 is 14 residues long. Germline CDR1 is PRHDT and CDR2 is FYEKMQ (reference sequence). Trimming took off 6 bases at V and 3 bases at J, with 13 bases between the two ends.

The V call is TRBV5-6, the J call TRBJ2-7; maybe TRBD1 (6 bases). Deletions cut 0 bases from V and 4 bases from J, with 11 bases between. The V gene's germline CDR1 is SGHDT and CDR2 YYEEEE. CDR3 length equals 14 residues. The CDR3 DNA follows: TGTGCCAGCAGCTTGGGGCAGGGGCTTTACGAGCAGTACTTC. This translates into CASSLGQGLYEQYF.